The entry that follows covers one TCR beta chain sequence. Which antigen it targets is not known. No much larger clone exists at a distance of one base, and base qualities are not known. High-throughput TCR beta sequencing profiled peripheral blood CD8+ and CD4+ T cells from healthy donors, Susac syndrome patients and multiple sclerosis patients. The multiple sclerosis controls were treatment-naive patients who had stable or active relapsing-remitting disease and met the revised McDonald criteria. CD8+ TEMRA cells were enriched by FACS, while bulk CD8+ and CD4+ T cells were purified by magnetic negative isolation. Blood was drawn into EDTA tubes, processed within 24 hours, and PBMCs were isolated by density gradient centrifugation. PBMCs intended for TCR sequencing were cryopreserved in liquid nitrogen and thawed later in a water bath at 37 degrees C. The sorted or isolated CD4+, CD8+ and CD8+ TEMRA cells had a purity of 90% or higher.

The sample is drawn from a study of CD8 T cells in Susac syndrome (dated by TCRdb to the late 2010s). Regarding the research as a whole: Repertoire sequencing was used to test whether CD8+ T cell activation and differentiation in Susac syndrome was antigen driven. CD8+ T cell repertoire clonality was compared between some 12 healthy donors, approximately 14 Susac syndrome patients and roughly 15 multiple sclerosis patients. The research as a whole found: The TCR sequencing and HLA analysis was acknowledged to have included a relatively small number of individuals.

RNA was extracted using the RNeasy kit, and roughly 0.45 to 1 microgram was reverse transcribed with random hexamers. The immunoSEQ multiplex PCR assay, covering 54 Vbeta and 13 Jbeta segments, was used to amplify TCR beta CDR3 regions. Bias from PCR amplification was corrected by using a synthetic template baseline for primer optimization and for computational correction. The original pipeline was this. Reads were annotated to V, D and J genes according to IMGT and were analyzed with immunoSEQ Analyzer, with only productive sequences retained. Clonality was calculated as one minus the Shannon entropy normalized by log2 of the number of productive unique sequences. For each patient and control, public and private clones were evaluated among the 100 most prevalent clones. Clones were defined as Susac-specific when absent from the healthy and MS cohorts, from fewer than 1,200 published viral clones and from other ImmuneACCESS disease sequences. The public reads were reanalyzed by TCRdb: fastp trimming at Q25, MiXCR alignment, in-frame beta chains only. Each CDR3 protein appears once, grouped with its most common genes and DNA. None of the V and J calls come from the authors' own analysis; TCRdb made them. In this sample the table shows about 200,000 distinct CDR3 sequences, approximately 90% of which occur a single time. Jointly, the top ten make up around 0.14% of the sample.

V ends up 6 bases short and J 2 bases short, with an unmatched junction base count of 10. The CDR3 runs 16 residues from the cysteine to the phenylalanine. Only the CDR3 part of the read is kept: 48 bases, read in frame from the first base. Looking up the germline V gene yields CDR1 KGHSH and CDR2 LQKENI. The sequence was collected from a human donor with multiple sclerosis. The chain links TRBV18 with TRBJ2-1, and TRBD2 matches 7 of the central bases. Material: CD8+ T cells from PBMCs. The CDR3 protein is CASSPGLDPPYNEQFF. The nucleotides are TGTGCCAGCTCCCCAGGACTAGACCCTCCCTACAATGAGCAGTTCTTC.